This TCR beta chain stems from a study of cytomegalovirus exposure and HLA in healthy donors (dated by TCRdb to 2015 to 2018). In terms of the full investigation: An earlier analysis of roughly 630 of the donors reported approximately 270 Gb of sequence data and 117 million unique TCR beta sequences from 150 million to 200 million T cells. An early release that covered about 600 HLA-typed donors contained about 300 gigabases of sequencing data and about 84 million unique TCR sequences. Of the roughly 400 genotyped donors, 81% were placed in the genetic ancestry cluster associated with self-reported Caucasian donors. The aim of the study was to test whether cataloging public T cell receptors could identify signatures of past pathogen exposure. The study used immunosequencing to profile the T cell repertoires of 666 subjects and linked those repertoires to cytomegalovirus serostatus. Along with the approximately 700-subject first cohort, a separate validation cohort of 120 different subjects was used. The study combined high-throughput TCR immunosequencing, statistical association of individual TCRs with disease status, and machine learning to predict cytomegalovirus infection status. In a later analysis, previously published TCR beta repertoires from 666 donors were re-analyzed and high-resolution HLA genotyping was added so that TCR occurrence patterns could be studied. In the later analysis, no new phenotypic data were used to find candidate immune exposures; instead, reliance was placed on TCR beta sequences and their occurrence across donors. An earlier analysis of about 620 of the donors applied high-throughput TCR beta sequencing to assess whether each TCR beta V gene segment acted as functional or pseudogenic. Donor age, sex, ethnicity and CMV serostatus were collected together with the repertoire data. Genome-wide SNP genotypes for about 60% of the roughly 700 donors were used in a later genetic analysis, which treated that subset as a discovery cohort. All discovery cohort repertoires had been generated using a single sequencing platform. HLA typing included class I and class II loci at four-digit resolution. Typing coverage varied by locus: roughly 629-640 donors for A, B, C, DRB1 and DQB1; 500 to 550 for DQA1; more than 600 for DPA1; fewer than 480 for DPB1. A few DR-DQ haplotypes were treated as single units for association and clustering because of strong linkage in the cohort. Among about 390 genotyped donors of the cohort, an average of approximately 240,000 unique TCR beta nucleotide sequences were sequenced per donor, roughly 20% of them non-productive. The full study reports these points: A later genetic analysis associated a missense DCLRE1C variant with V-gene and J-gene trimming of TCR beta chains, and an independent cohort replicated the association. Sequencing depth was assumed to be roughly uniform across donors in the presence/absence analyses, though that assumption may not hold. When HLA alleles, especially DR and DQ, strongly co-occurred, TCR associations were difficult to assign to individual alleles. Linkage disequilibrium might explain the correlated functional status among segregating V segments, but an unknown experimental factor could not be excluded. The classifier was reported to diagnose cytomegalovirus status with high specificity and sensitivity in both the original cohort and the validation cohort. Because HLA typing was missing for some donors at each locus, association tests included only the typed subset. A further reported finding was that TCR beta sequences accurately predicted the HLA-A and HLA-B alleles for most subjects in the first cohort. A later genetic analysis reported fewer N-insertions in productive TCRs among donors in an Asian-associated ancestry cluster than the roughly 720-donor mean. The study listed 170 or so TCR beta chains as associated with cytomegalovirus. Because counts were too low, roughly 18 rarely observed V segments, including chromosome 9 orphons, were left out of the earlier analysis of 500 to 750 of the donors. In an earlier analysis of approximately 590 of the donors, most TCR beta V segments appeared in productive rearrangements about 87% or about 30% of the time, broadly matching IMGT annotations. According to a later analysis, TCR association rates differed among HLA loci, with DRB1 alleles showing the most associated TCRs and HLA-C alleles showing the fewest. Some IMGT-functional V segments, including TRBV6-2 and TRBV6-3, could not be distinguished by the 87-base-pair reads and were therefore excluded. A later analysis reported that several top co-occurrence clusters appeared linked to parvovirus B19, influenza, CMV and Epstein-Barr virus. Only TCR beta chains were sequenced in this cohort, and the absence of alpha or paired-chain data limited detectable features. The sequencing pipeline was judged likely to have produced a cluster of highly shared sequence variants as a technical artifact. Most TCR sequences were observed very rarely across donors, whereas some public TCRs were present in many individuals. In a later analysis, most CMV-associated TCR beta chains were found to appear HLA-restricted, with HLA associations seemingly driven largely by CMV exposure. CMV serostatus was the only immune exposure information available for the cohort. The authors suggested that the approach could potentially be extended to other disease states and immunological phenotypes. At a false discovery rate of 0.05, a later analysis linked under 20,000 TCR beta sequences to specific HLA alleles. In a later analysis, HLA-associated TCR beta chains were found to be more clonally expanded and to have lower generation probabilities than equally common non-associated chains. A few of the identified cytomegalovirus-associated TCR beta chains were confirmed in vitro to be specific for cytomegalovirus antigens.

For CDR1 and CDR2, the germline V gene lists SNHLY and FYNNEI. The junction carries 12 bases between V and J, which are trimmed by 4 bases and 9 bases respectively. The CDR3 spans 12 residues, from the cysteine through the phenylalanine. The retained sequence is limited to the CDR3, 36 bases, with the frame set at the first base. On this clone: Its antigen remains undetermined. The record has no base qualities; no much larger clone is one base away.

The cohort consisted of fewer than 700 healthy bone marrow donors. Cohort members were all nominally healthy when sampled, although unrecorded immune exposures were likely present. The donor was CMV seronegative and was included in the group of several hundred seronegative cohort members. A peripheral blood sample was collected from each donor, and TCR beta sequencing was performed on peripheral blood mononuclear cells. The Qiagen DNeasy Blood Extraction Kit was used to extract genomic DNA from the blood cell samples. The method was the immunoSEQ multiplex PCR assay. For the multiplex PCR, a mixture combining 60 forward primers for TCR Vbeta segments and 13 reverse primers for TCR Jbeta segments was used. A multiplex PCR assay on genomic DNA amplified the CDR3 region of rearranged TCR beta genes. On the Illumina HiSeq System, the amplified TCR beta libraries were sequenced as 87-base-pair reads. The paper's processing steps were these. A later analysis tallied roughly 80 million unique TCR beta chains across the approximately 670 repertoires, and roughly 11 million of those chains were shared by two or more donors. Raw reads were error-corrected and collapsed into unique sequences with a nearest-neighbor algorithm that merged closely related sequences to remove PCR and sequencing errors. Alignment of CDR3 sequences to IMGT reference sequences was used to assign V, D and J gene segments. Each retained sequence needed at least a six-nucleotide match to both a V gene segment and a J gene segment. A rearrangement counted as productive if the CDR3 had no stop codons and remained in frame with V and J, and every other rearrangement counted as non-productive. Following IMGT convention, CDR3 was defined as the stretch from the second conserved V-encoded cysteine up to the conserved J-encoded phenylalanine. The earlier analysis of approximately 500 of the donors excluded sequences that lacked an unambiguous match to a single V gene segment. In an earlier analysis of several hundred of the donors, V segments were called functional above 56.7% productive rearrangements and were called segregating when the between-donor standard deviation exceeded 5%. A statistical classification framework was built to diagnose cytomegalovirus status from the catalog of TCR beta chain sequences. In a later analysis, V and J genes were assigned by comparing TCR nucleotide sequences against IMGT/GENE-DB human TR gene sequences. The TCRdist pipeline was used in a later analysis to assign CDR3 sequences and most-parsimonious VDJ recombination scenarios. In a later analysis, every TCR beta chain was defined by the combination of its CDR3 amino acid sequence and its V-gene family, and reads without a unique V-gene family were dropped. A later analysis removed 550 to 700 highly shared, low-generation-probability nucleotide sequences to deal with suspected cross-contamination and a sequencing artifact. In a later analysis, a clonal expansion index for each public chain was calculated from normalized within-repertoire ranks of inferred template counts. Generation probabilities in a later analysis came from a VDJ recombination model fitted to out-of-frame rearrangements, and those results were checked against IGoR. In a later analysis, hypergeometric tests were used to score TCR-TCR, TCR-HLA and TCR-CMV co-occurrence, with a repertoire-size bias correction applied to TCR pairs. False discovery rates were estimated in a later analysis by permuting HLA or CMV assignments 20 times. In a later analysis, co-occurring TCRs were grouped using DBSCAN, and TCRdist sequence similarity was added for clustering within HLA-allele-positive subsets. Repertoires with fewer than 30,000 or more than 120,000 public chains were left out of co-occurrence clustering, as were five repertoires with anomalous nucleotide sharing. As stored in TCRdb, this immuneACCESS dataset retains in-frame rearrangements with V and J assigned. A fraction of the clones does not appear; measured against another copy, unresolved V genes explain less than half of the discrepancy, and the remainder lacks a known reason. V, J and clone size were drawn from that table, and D and trimming were deduced from the DNA. In this sample the table shows 130,000 or so clones, about four fifths of which occur a single time. 4.5% to 5.5% of the sample goes to the ten largest clones.

Sequenced material: PBMCs. The clonotype comes from a man aged 25-45 years in good health and CMV-seronegative. The V gene is TRBV2 and the J gene is TRBJ1-1; tentative D gene TRBD1, with 6 bases matching. The CDR3 region reads CASSVGGRQAFF. The sequenced DNA: TGTGCCAGCAGTGTGGGGGGGCGGCAAGCTTTCTTT.